This TCR beta chain was observed in a study of CD8+ T cells in alopecia areata. General study results and limits: Sharing of TCRs across patients appeared less clear than in mice, possibly for HLA-related reasons. Scalp specimens additionally yield sequences from normal skin's resident alphabeta T cells. Clonality was higher in lesional than normal scalp, especially in alopecia totalis/universalis.

This clone has a count of ten or more. Antigen specificity is unknown. The CDR3 has 14 amino acids. The germline gives CDR1 SEHNR, CDR2 FQNEAQ (reference sequence). V was clipped by 1 base and J by 4 bases, with 8 bases between them. cDNA serving as the sequencing template came from extracted, reverse transcribed RNA. The repertoire was sequenced with immunoSEQ multiplex PCR; TCRdb's copy has only in-frame clones and lacks some. There are 90,000 to 130,000 clones in the sample; roughly 60% occur only once, and around 20% lies in the top ten. The TCR was taken from a human donor in good health. This chain uses TRBV7-9 with TRBJ1-5; D not resolved. The sample consisted of CD8+ T cells sorted from blood. As DNA, the CDR3 is TGTGCCAGCAGCTTAGGACAACAGAATCAGCCCCAGCATTTT. Translated, it gives CASSLGQQNQPQHF.